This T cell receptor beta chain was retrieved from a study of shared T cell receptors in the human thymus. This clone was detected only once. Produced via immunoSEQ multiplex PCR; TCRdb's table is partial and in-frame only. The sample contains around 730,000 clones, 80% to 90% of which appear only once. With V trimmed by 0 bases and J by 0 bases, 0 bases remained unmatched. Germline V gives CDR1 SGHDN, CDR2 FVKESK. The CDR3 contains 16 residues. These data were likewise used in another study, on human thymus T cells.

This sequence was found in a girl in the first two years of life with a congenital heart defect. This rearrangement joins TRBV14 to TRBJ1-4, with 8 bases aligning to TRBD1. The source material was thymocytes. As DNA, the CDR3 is TGTGCCAGCAGCCAAGAGGACAGGGCAACTAATGAAAAACTGTTTTTT. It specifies CASSQEDRATNEKLFF. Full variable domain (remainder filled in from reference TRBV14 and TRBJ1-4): EAGVTQFPSHSVIEKGQTVTLRCDPISGHDNLYWYRRVMGKEIKFLLHFVKESKQDESGMPNNRFLAERTGGTYSTLKVQPAELEDSGVYFCASSQEDRATNEKLFFGSGTQLSVL.